This is a list of T cell receptor beta chains from one sample in a study of human T cells and chemical hapten exposure. In TCRdb, the RACE reads were re-called with MiXCR into one record per CDR3 protein. The top ten clones hold about 3% of a sample with about 73,000 distinct CDR3 sequences, 8.5% of them seen once. The specimen comprised whole blood, sampled in connection with sensitization to the hapten diphenylcyclopropenone (DPC). These TCRs come from a woman in her fifties or sixties with alopecia areata. Some clones in this sample may be carry-over from other donors' samples. Each CDR3 is given with its conserved first and last residue. The D gene is left open where the match is weak. Rows may omit the clone size; those that give it use once, few, many or a size class.

>.|TRBV11-2|few
CASSSLKRVGEQYF
>.|TRBV3-1|many
CASSPGPNSYEQYF
>.|TRBV9|many
CASSGGGRPNTEAFF
>.|TRBV6-2/TRBV6-3|many
CASSPAGRSSQPQHF
>.|TRBV6-5|.
CASRGNGGPGSSEAFF
>TRBD2|TRBV5-6|.
CASSFGAGGGLGDTQYF
>.|TRBV11-2|.
CASSPQFWGLEKLFF
>.|TRBV18|many
CASSPLGGDTEAFF
>TRBD1|TRBV18|many
CASSPDRGGTEAFF
>TRBD2|TRBV29-1|many
CSVAAGEQFF
>TRBD2|TRBV20-1|few
CSASGGRPQETQYF
>.|TRBV10-3|.
CAISDAAGAGYEQYF
>TRBD1|TRBV15|many
CATSRRDRYNSPLHF
>TRBD1|TRBV3-1|.
CASSRGQRDGELFF